This T cell receptor (beta chain) was documented in a study of T cell responses to AZD1222 COVID-19 vaccine. Across the whole study: Pooled in the analysis were second doses at about 4 or about 12 weeks.

CDR1 and CDR2 from the germline V gene are WSHSY and SAAADI. The V gene lost 6 bases and the J gene lost 2 bases, with 16 bases spanning the gap. The CDR3 sequence is 15 residues long. TCRdb's table, derived via immunoSEQ multiplex PCR, lists solely in-frame clones and lacks some. There are approximately 46,000 clones in the sample; more than 60% occur only once, and roughly 7.2% lies in the top ten. The study's findings and limits: Nearly half of unique spike-specific TCRs reportedly avoided B.1.351 and B.1.1.7 mutated regions. Regions 160-218 and 743-854 dominated among vaccine-associated CD4 TCRs spanning spike.

This clone was counted a few times. Antigen: not known. The sequences come from peripheral blood, collected on day 0 of AZD1222 vaccination. J is TRBJ1-1 and V is TRBV10-2, with D unclear. The source is an adult in good health. In nucleotides, the CDR3 is TGCGCCAGCAGCGAAGAGTACAGACTCAACACTGAAGCTTTCTTT. This codes for CASSEEYRLNTEAFF.